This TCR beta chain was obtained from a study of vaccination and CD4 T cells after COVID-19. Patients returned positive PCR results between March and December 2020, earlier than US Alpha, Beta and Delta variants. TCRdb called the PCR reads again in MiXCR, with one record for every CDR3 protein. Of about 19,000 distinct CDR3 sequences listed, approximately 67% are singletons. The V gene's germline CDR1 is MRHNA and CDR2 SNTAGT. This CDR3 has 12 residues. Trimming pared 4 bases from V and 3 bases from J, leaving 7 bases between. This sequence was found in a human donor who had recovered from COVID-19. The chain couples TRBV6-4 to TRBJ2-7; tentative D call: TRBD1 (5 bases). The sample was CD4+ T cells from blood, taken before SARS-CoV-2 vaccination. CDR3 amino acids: CASSGTHYEQYF. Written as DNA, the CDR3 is TGTGCCAGCAGTGGGACACACTACGAGCAGTACTTC.